This passage covers 3 T cell receptor beta chains from one sample sequenced in a study of blood T cells in healthy people across ages. With a J-beta primer mix and a sample-barcoded 5' primer, a second PCR ran about 7 to 12 cycles. TCRdb called the 5' RACE reads again in MiXCR, with one record for every CDR3 protein. Of hundreds of thousands of distinct CDR3 sequences detected, around two fifths appear once; the ten largest clones hold about 30%. The sample comprised blood. These receptors all come from a man aged 80 or over in good health.

V usage is TRBV29-1 and J usage is TRBJ1-2; maybe TRBD1 (6 bases). Germline CDR1 is SQVTM and CDR2 is ANQGSEA. The V and J ends lost 6 bases and 8 bases respectively, with 13 bases between them. The CDR3 runs 11 residues. This chain's CDR3 is CSVDEGGGYTF. Written as DNA, the CDR3 is TGCAGCGTCGACGAGGGGGGAGGCTACACCTTC. The full variable domain, its missing parts supplied by reference TRBV29-1 and TRBJ1-2, is SAVISQKPSRDICQRGTSLTIQCQVDSQVTMMFWYRQQPGQSLTLIATANQGSEATYESGFVIDKFPISRPNLTFSTLTVSNMSPEDSSIYLCSVDEGGGYTFGSGTRLTVV.

The chain combines TRBV6-2 or TRBV6-3 with TRBJ1-5; D is ambiguous. Trimming pared 5 bases from V and 3 bases from J, leaving 11 bases between. This CDR3 is 14 amino acids long. Looked up from germline, CDR1 is MNHEY and CDR2 is SVGEGT. The CDR3 loop reads CASSHPGLNQPQHF. As DNA, the CDR3 is TGTGCCAGCAGTCACCCAGGTCTCAATCAGCCCCAGCATTTT.

The gene calls are TRBV7-2 and TRBJ2-2; 12 bases match TRBD2. This CDR3 region has 21 residues. CDR1 and CDR2 from the germline V gene are SGHTA and FQGNSA. The trim removed 0 bases at V and 6 bases at J, leaving 17 bases unmatched. CDR3 DNA: TGTGCCAGCAGCTTAGCGCTTGCCTGGCTTTGGGCTAGCGGGAGGGCCGGGGAGCTGTTTTTT. It is translated as CASSLALAWLWASGRAGELFF.